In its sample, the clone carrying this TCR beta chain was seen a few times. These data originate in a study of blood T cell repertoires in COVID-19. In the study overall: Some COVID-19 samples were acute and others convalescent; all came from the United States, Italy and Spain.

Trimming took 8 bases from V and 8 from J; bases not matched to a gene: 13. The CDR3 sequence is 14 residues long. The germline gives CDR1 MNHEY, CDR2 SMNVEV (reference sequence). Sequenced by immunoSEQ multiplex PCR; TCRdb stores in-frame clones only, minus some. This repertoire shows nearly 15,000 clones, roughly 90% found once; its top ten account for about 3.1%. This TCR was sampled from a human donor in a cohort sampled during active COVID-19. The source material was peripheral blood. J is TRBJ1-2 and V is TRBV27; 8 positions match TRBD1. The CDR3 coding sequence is TGTGCCAGCCGCGGGGCGGACAGGGTGAGGGGCTACACCTTC. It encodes CASRGADRVRGYTF.